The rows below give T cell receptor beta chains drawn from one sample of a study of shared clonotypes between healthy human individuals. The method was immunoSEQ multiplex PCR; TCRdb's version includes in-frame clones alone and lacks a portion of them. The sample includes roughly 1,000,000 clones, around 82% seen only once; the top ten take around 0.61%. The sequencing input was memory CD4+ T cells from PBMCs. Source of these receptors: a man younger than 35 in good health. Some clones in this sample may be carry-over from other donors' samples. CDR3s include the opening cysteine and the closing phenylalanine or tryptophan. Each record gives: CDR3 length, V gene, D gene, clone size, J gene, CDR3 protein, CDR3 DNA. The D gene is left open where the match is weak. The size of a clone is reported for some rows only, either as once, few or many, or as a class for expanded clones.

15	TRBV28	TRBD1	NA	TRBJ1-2	CATRGQQGIRDGYTF	TGTGCCACCAGAGGGCAACAGGGGATTAGGGATGGCTACACCTTC
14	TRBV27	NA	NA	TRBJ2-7	CASSFSDRPYEQYF	TGTGCCAGCAGTTTCTCGGACAGACCCTACGAGCAGTACTTC
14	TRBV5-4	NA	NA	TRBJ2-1	CASSLPLGPSEQFF	TGTGCCAGCAGCTTGCCTCTTGGCCCCTCTGAGCAGTTCTTC
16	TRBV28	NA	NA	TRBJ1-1	CASSQPRGLMNTEAFF	TGTGCCAGCAGTCAGCCACGGGGGCTTATGAACACTGAAGCTTTCTTT
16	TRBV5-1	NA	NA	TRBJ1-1	CASSFSVPSEGTEAFF	TGCGCCAGCAGCTTCTCTGTCCCCAGCGAAGGCACTGAAGCTTTCTTT
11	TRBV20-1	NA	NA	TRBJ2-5	CSAYKQETQYF	TGCAGTGCTTACAAGCAAGAGACCCAGTACTTC
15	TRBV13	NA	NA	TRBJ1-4	CASSSRQANNEKLFF	TGTGCCAGCAGCTCCCGACAGGCTAATAATGAAAAACTGTTTTTT
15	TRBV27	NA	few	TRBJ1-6	CASSPGFTYNSPLHF	TGTGCCAGCAGCCCAGGGTTTACCTATAATTCACCCCTCCACTTT
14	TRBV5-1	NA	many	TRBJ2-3	CASSVGGGTDTQYF	TGCGCCAGCAGCGTTGGAGGGGGCACAGATACGCAGTATTTT
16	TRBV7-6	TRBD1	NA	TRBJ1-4	CASRRTGLPTNEKLFF	TGTGCCAGCCGACGGACAGGGCTTCCAACTAATGAAAAACTGTTTTTT
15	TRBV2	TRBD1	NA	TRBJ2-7	CASGLGDSPAYEQYF	TGTGCCAGCGGATTAGGGGACAGCCCAGCCTACGAGCAGTACTTC
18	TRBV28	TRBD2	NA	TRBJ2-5	CASSLLSVVLGGRKTQYF	TGTGCCAGCAGTTTGTTAAGCGTTGTTTTGGGAGGGCGAAAGACCCAGTACTTC
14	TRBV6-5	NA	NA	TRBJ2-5	CASSLSAAQETQYF	TGTGCCAGCAGTTTGTCCGCCGCCCAAGAGACCCAGTACTTC
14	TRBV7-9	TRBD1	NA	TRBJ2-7	CASSSDRVLYEQYF	TGTGCCAGCAGCTCGGACAGGGTACTCTACGAGCAGTACTTC
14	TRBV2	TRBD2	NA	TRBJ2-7	CASRLAGGSYEQYF	TGTGCCAGCAGGCTAGCGGGAGGGAGCTACGAGCAGTACTTC
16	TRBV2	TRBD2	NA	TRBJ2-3	CASMGLAGASTDTQYF	TGTGCCAGCATGGGGCTAGCGGGCGCTAGCACAGATACGCAGTATTTT
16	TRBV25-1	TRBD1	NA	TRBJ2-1	CASSVQGQAFIDEQFF	TGTGCCAGCAGTGTTCAAGGACAGGCCTTTATCGATGAGCAGTTCTTC
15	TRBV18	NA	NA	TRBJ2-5	CASSPVGTSKETQYF	TGTGCCAGTTCACCAGTAGGGACATCAAAAGAGACCCAGTACTTC
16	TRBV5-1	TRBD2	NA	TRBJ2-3	CASSWSGRRGTDTQYF	TGCGCCAGCAGCTGGAGCGGGAGAAGGGGCACAGATACGCAGTATTTT
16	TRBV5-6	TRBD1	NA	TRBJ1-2	CASSLEQGVLLWGYTF	TGTGCCAGCAGCTTAGAACAGGGGGTCCTCCTGTGGGGCTACACCTTC
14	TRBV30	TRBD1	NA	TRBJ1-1	CAWSLGQGNTEAFF	TGTGCCTGGAGCCTCGGACAGGGTAACACTGAAGCTTTCTTT
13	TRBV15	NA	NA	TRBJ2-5	CATSSSLWETQYF	TGTGCCACCAGCAGTTCGTTATGGGAGACCCAGTACTTC
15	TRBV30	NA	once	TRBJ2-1	CAWSVLAGFYNEQFF	TGTGCCTGGAGTGTACTGGCGGGCTTCTACAATGAGCAGTTCTTC
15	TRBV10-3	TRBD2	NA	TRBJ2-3	CAISPTSGSTDTQYF	TGTGCCATCAGTCCAACTAGCGGGAGCACAGATACGCAGTATTTT
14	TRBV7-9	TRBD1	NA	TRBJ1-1	CASSSPGQGHGAFF	TGTGCCAGCAGCTCGCCGGGACAGGGGCATGGAGCTTTCTTT
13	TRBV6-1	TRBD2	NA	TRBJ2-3	CASSAGGQDTQYF	TGTGCCAGCAGTGCGGGAGGGCAAGATACGCAGTATTTT
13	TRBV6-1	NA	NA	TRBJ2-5	CATRGANQETQYF	TGTGCCACCAGGGGGGCCAACCAAGAGACCCAGTACTTC
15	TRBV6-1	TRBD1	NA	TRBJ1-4	CASSEAGTGDEKLFF	TGTGCCAGCAGTGAAGCGGGGACAGGGGATGAAAAACTGTTTTTT
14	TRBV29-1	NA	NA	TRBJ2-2	CSVVGSVNTGELFF	TGCAGCGTTGTAGGGTCGGTAAACACCGGGGAGCTGTTTTTT
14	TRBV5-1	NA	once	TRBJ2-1	CASSFERDLSEQFF	TGCGCCAGCAGCTTCGAACGGGACTTGAGTGAGCAGTTCTTC
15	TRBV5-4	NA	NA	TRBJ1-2	CASSPRYQVDYGYTF	TGTGCCAGCAGTCCCCGTTATCAGGTGGACTATGGCTACACCTTC
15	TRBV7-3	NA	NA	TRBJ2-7	CASSLQGAPNYEQYF	TGTGCCAGCAGTCTCCAGGGAGCGCCAAATTACGAGCAGTACTTC
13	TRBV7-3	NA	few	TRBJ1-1	CASSLTTNTEAFF	TGTGCCAGCAGCTTAACAACGAACACTGAAGCTTTCTTT
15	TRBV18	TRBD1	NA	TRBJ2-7	CASSSGTGGSYEQYF	TGTGCCAGCTCCTCCGGGACAGGGGGCTCCTACGAGCAGTACTTC
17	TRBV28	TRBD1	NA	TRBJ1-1	CASSYFVGQGKNTEAFF	TGTGCCAGCAGCTACTTTGTGGGACAGGGGAAAAACACTGAAGCTTTCTTT
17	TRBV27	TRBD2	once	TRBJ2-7	CASSSGTSGNLPGEQYF	TGTGCCAGCAGTTCCGGGACTAGCGGGAACCTACCGGGGGAGCAGTACTTC
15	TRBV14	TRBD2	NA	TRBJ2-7	CASSQGTSGNHEQYF	TGTGCCAGCAGCCAAGGAACTAGCGGGAACCACGAGCAGTACTTC
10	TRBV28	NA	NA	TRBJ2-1	CATGRDEQFF	TGTGCCACCGGAAGGGATGAGCAGTTCTTC
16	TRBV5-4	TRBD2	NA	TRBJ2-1	CASSPGGLAADNEQFF	TGTGCCAGCAGCCCCGGAGGACTAGCGGCTGACAATGAGCAGTTCTTC
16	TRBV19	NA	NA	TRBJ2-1	CASTPTGRLTYNEQFF	TGTGCCAGTACCCCCACGGGTCGGCTCACGTACAATGAGCAGTTCTTC
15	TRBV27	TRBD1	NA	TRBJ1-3	CASRMTGGMWNTIYF	TGTGCCAGCAGGATGACAGGGGGCATGTGGAACACCATATATTTT
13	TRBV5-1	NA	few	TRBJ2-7	CASREAESYEQYF	TGCGCCAGCAGGGAAGCGGAGTCCTACGAGCAGTACTTC
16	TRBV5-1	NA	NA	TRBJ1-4	CASSFGAGGDNEKLFF	TGCGCCAGCAGCTTCGGGGCCGGGGGAGATAATGAAAAACTGTTTTTT
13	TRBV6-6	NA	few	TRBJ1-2	CASSYSPLYGYTF	TGTGCCAGCAGTTACTCGCCCCTCTATGGCTACACCTTC
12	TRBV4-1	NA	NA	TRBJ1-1	CASSPIQGFAFF	TGCGCCAGCAGCCCGATACAGGGATTCGCTTTCTTT
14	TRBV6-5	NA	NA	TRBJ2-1	CASSTIRSVNEQFF	TGTGCCAGCAGTACGATTCGAAGCGTTAATGAGCAGTTCTTC
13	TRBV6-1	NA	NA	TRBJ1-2	CASSFNPSDGYTF	TGTGCCAGCAGTTTTAATCCCTCGGATGGCTACACCTTC
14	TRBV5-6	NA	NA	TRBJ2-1	CASSLEVGKREQFF	TGTGCCAGCAGCTTGGAGGTTGGGAAGCGGGAGCAGTTCTTC
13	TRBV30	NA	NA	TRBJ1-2	CAWSAQKYLGYTF	TGTGCCTGGAGCGCACAAAAGTATCTCGGCTACACCTTC